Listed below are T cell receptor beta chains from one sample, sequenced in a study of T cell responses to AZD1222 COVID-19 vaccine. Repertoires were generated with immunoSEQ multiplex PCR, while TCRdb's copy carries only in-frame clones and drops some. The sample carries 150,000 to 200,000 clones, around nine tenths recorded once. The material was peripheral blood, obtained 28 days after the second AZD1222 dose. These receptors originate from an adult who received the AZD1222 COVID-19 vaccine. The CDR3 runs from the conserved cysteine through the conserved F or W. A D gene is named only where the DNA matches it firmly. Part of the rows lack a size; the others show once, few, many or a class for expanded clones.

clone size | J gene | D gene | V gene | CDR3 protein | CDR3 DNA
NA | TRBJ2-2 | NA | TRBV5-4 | CASSLESHFNGGELFF | TGTGCCAGCAGCTTGGAGTCTCACTTCAACGGGGGGGAGCTGTTTTTT
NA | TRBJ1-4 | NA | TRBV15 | CATSRGGPDRGVALFF | TGTGCCACCAGCAGAGGGGGACCCGACAGAGGTGTTGCACTGTTTTTT
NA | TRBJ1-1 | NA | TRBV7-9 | CASSLGGSGNTEAFF | TGTGCCAGCAGCTTAGGAGGAAGTGGGAACACTGAAGCTTTCTTT
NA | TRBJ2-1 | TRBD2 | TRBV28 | CASSGASSGIYNEQFF | TGTGCCAGCAGTGGAGCTTCTAGCGGGATCTACAATGAGCAGTTCTTC
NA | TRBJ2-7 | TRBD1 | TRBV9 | CASSTGGYEQYF | TGTGCCAGCAGCACAGGGGGCTACGAGCAGTACTTC
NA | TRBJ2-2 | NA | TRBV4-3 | CASSQEAKVPGELFF | TGCGCCAGCAGCCAAGAAGCGAAGGTCCCCGGGGAGCTGTTTTTT
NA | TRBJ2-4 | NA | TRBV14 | CASSQGAAGVAKNIQYF | TGTGCCAGCAGCCAGGGGGCCGCAGGCGTAGCCAAAAACATTCAGTACTTC
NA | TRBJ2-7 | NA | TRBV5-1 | CASSPRWADEQYF | TGCGCCAGCAGCCCTAGGTGGGCGGACGAGCAGTACTTC
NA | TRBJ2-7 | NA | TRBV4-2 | CASPRVTPPHEQYF | TGTGCCAGCCCGCGGGTCACTCCTCCCCACGAGCAGTACTTC
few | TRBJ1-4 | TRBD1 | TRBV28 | CASSSPDRAKEKLFF | TGTGCCAGCAGTTCACCTGACAGGGCCAAGGAAAAACTGTTTTTT
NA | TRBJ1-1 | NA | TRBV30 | CAWSVRGGAFF | TGTGCCTGGAGTGTACGAGGAGGGGCTTTCTTT
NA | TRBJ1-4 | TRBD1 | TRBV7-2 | CASSDDRGLNEKLFF | TGTGCCAGCAGCGATGACAGGGGGCTGAATGAAAAACTGTTTTTT
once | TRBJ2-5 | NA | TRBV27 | CASSLSSGTQETQYF | TGTGCCAGCAGTTTATCGTCCGGGACTCAAGAGACCCAGTACTTC
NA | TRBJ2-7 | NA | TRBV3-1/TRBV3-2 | CASSPGGTESYEQYF | TGTGCCAGCAGCCCGGGGGGGACAGAGTCCTACGAGCAGTACTTC
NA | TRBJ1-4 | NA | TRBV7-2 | CASSSRGRDTGVRLFF | TGTGCCAGCAGCTCGAGAGGCAGGGACACGGGGGTAAGACTGTTTTTT
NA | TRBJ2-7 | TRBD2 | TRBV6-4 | CASSDKREGRSEQYF | TGTGCCAGCAGTGACAAACGGGAGGGCCGCTCCGAGCAGTACTTC
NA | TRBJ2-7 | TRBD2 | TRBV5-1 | CASSLGASGLSYEQYF | TGCGCCAGCAGCTTGGGGGCTAGCGGGCTTTCCTACGAGCAGTACTTC
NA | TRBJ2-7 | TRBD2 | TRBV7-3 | CASSLGGTSGAYEQYF | TGTGCCAGCAGCTTAGGGGGGACTAGCGGAGCCTACGAGCAGTACTTC
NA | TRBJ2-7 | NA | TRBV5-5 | CASSFGQGDYEQYF | TGTGCCAGCAGCTTTGGGCAGGGTGACTACGAGCAGTACTTC
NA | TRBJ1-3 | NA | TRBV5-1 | CASSLASGAISGNTIYF | TGCGCCAGCAGCTTGGCTTCAGGCGCGATCTCTGGAAACACCATATATTTT
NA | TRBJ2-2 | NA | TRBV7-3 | CASSFGTTPGELFF | TGTGCCAGCAGCTTCGGGACCACCCCCGGGGAGCTGTTTTTT
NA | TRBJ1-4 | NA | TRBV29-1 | CSVAVTASEKLFF | TGCAGCGTTGCGGTGACAGCATCTGAAAAACTGTTTTTT
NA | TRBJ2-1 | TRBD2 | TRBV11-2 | CASSPSSGGDYNEQFF | TGTGCCAGCAGCCCTTCTAGCGGGGGGGACTACAATGAGCAGTTCTTC
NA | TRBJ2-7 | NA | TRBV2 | CASSARAIISYEQYF | TGTGCCAGCAGTGCGCGAGCTATCATCTCCTACGAGCAGTACTTC
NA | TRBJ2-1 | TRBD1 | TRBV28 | CASSSRTGVNEQFF | TGTGCCAGCAGTTCCCGGACAGGGGTTAATGAGCAGTTCTTC
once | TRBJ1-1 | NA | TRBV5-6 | CASSPAAYTEAFF | TGTGCCAGCAGCCCGGCGGCTTACACTGAAGCTTTCTTT
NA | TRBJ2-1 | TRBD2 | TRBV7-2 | CASSFKRGNNEQFF | TGTGCCAGCAGCTTTAAGCGGGGGAACAATGAGCAGTTCTTC
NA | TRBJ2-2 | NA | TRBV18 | CASSPPDTYRVVSGELFF | TGTGCCAGCTCACCACCGGATACGTACAGGGTTGTTTCCGGGGAGCTGTTTTTT
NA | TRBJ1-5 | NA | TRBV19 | CASSISPGDQPQHF | TGTGCCAGTAGTATAAGTCCTGGGGATCAGCCCCAGCATTTT
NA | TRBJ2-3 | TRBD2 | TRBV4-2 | CASSQETAGGPEADTQYF | TGTGCCAGCAGCCAAGAGACAGCGGGAGGGCCGGAGGCAGATACGCAGTATTTT
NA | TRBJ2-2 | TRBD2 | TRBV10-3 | CAISDREGAGELFF | TGTGCCATCAGTGATCGGGAGGGGGCCGGGGAGCTGTTTTTT
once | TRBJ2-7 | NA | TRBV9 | CASSVAGGDYEQYF | TGTGCCAGCAGCGTAGCGGGCGGGGACTACGAGCAGTACTTC
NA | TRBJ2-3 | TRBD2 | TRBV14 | CASSQRTSGSWGVDTQYF | TGTGCCAGCAGCCAACGGACTAGCGGGAGCTGGGGTGTCGATACGCAGTATTTT
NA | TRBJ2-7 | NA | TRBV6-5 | CASGGQGLYEQYF | TGTGCCAGCGGGGGGCAGGGGCTCTACGAGCAGTACTTC
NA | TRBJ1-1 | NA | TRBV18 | CASSGGTEAFF | TGTGCCAGCTCCGGAGGGACTGAAGCTTTCTTT
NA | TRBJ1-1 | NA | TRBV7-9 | CASSLGGPLNTEAFF | TGTGCCAGCAGCTTAGGGGGCCCTTTGAACACTGAAGCTTTCTTT
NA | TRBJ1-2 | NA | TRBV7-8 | CASSSHPLAGAGYGYTF | TGTGCCAGCAGCTCCCATCCGCTGGCAGGGGCGGGCTATGGCTACACCTTC
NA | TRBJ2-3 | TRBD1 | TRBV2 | CATRPGQGKDTQYF | TGTGCCACCCGACCGGGACAGGGTAAAGATACGCAGTATTTT
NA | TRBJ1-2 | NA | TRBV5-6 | CASTGDSNYGYTF | TGTGCCAGTACGGGTGATTCTAACTATGGCTACACCTTC